Following are 8 T cell receptor beta chains from one sample sequenced in a study of response to subunit inactivated influenza vaccine. TCRdb fed the RT-PCR reads into MiXCR, producing one record per CDR3 protein. This sample carries around 250,000 distinct CDR3 sequences, 10% to 15% of them seen once, and the ten largest clones take about 7.8%. Sequencing used non-naive T cells sorted from PBMCs, obtained about 14 days before vaccination. Receptors were obtained from a man between 45 and 60 years old who received an inactivated influenza vaccine.

The chain recombines TRBV5-1 with TRBJ2-2, with 8 bases matching TRBD1. Germline V CDR1 and CDR2: SGHRS, YFSETQ. The CDR3 is made up of 17 amino acids. The J segment lost 4 bases and the V segment lost 1 base, leaving 9 bases of the junction unmatched. CDR3 region: CASSLSEDRGGTGELFF. The CDR3 coding sequence is TGCGCCAGCAGCTTGTCTGAAGACAGGGGCGGCACCGGGGAGCTGTTTTTT.

This clonotype was recorded a few times. The chain carries TRBV28 and TRBJ2-2; 7 bases line up with TRBD2. The V gene's germline CDR1 is MDHEN and CDR2 SYDVKM. The CDR3 totals 14 residues. With 7 bases clipped from V and 6 bases from J, the junction kept 8 bases outside the gene matches. For the CDR3, the DNA is TGTGCCAGCAACCTCCCCCGGGGGGCCGGGGAGCTGTTTTTT. Translating it yields CASNLPRGAGELFF.

This clonotype was observed many times. The CDR3 loop reads CASETRGSPNQPQHF. CDR3 in DNA: TGTGCCAGCGAGACCCGGGGCTCCCCTAATCAGCCCCAGCATTTT. The chain is built from TRBV6-2 or TRBV6-3 and TRBJ1-5; tentatively, D is TRBD1 (5 bases). Between the trimmed V and J ends, which lost 8 bases and 4 bases, there was a span of 18 bases. Germline assignment: CDR1 MNHEY and CDR2 SVGEGT. The CDR3 contains 15 residues.

This clonotype was counted between two and nine times. The rearrangement joins TRBV28 to TRBJ2-1; D is uncertain. The CDR3 is made up of 15 amino acids. V was shortened by 5 bases and J by 0 bases, with 11 bases between the two germline ends. In germline, CDR1 is MDHEN, CDR2 SYDVKM. In DNA, the CDR3 is TGTGCCAGCAGTCCCCCTAAGCGCTCCTACAATGAGCAGTTCTTC. It codes for CASSPPKRSYNEQFF.

This clonotype was seen only a few times. The chain employs TRBV5-1 and TRBJ2-2; 8 bases agree with TRBD1. This CDR3 comprises 15 residues. CDR1 SGHRS and CDR2 YFSETQ come from the germline V gene. The V segment lost 0 bases and the J segment 6 bases; nucleotides outside the gene matches: 4. For the CDR3, the DNA is TGCGCCAGCAGCTTGGGACAGGGGCACGCCGGGGAGCTGTTTTTT. Its translation is CASSLGQGHAGELFF.

This chain uses TRBV5-1 with TRBJ2-2; 7 bases align to TRBD1. The CDR3 runs to 15 residues. The V and J ends lost 3 bases and 3 bases, in that order; junction bases with no gene match: 5. From germline, CDR1 is SGHRS and CDR2 YFSETQ. The DNA of the CDR3 is TGCGCCAGCAGCTCGGGACAGCTGGACACCGGGGAGCTGTTTTTT. Translated, it gives CASSSGQLDTGELFF. Filled out from reference TRBV5-1 and TRBJ2-2, the complete variable domain reads KAGVTQTPRYLIKTRGQQVTLSCSPISGHRSVSWYQQTPGQGLQFLFEYFSETQRNKGNFPGRFSGRQFSNSRSEMNVSTLELGDSALYLCASSSGQLDTGELFFGEGSRLTVL.

Only a few counts were recorded for this clonotype. The chain uses TRBV6-2 or TRBV6-3 and TRBJ2-2; TRBD1 might be the D (6 bases). Trimming left V 5 bases short and J 5 bases short, with 9 bases between. CDR3 length equals 13 residues. The germline gives CDR1 MNHEY, CDR2 SVGEGT. CDR3: CASSNRETGELFF. CDR3 bases: TGTGCCAGCAGTAACAGGGAGACCGGGGAGCTGTTTTTT.

This clonotype was detected many times. This chain connects TRBV4-2 to TRBJ2-7, with 10 bases aligning to TRBD2. The CDR3 is made up of 15 amino acids. Germline V gene data show CDR1 as LGHNA and CDR2 as YNFKEQ. Losses at the gene ends were 1 base for V and 2 bases for J; bases not matched to a gene: 2. CDR3 amino acids: CASSQGSGGAYEQYF. For the CDR3, the DNA is TGTGCCAGCAGCCAAGGAAGCGGGGGGGCCTACGAGCAGTACTTC.